This TCR beta chain was sequenced in a study of blood T cell repertoires in COVID-19. Looking at the study overall: PBMCs, B-cell-depleted T cells, or T cells provided the cDNA or gDNA that made up the material.

This CDR3 is built from 14 residues. Germline V CDR1 and CDR2: MNHEY, SVGAGI. Trimming cost V 2 bases and J 5 bases, with 9 bases left between them. Sequenced by immunoSEQ multiplex PCR; TCRdb stores in-frame clones only, minus some. The table shows a few hundred thousand clones, with 75% to 90% occurring only once. Participants were aged about 18 to 100 years from about two dozen US areas. The sample consisted of PBMCs or T cells enriched from blood (not recorded which). This receptor was identified in a woman aged 30 to 39 who had recovered from COVID-19. The chain uses TRBV6-5 and TRBJ1-4; D remains ambiguous. CDR3: CASSYRGGNEKLFF. As DNA, the CDR3 is TGTGCCAGCAGTTACCGAGGTGGCAATGAAAAACTGTTTTTT.